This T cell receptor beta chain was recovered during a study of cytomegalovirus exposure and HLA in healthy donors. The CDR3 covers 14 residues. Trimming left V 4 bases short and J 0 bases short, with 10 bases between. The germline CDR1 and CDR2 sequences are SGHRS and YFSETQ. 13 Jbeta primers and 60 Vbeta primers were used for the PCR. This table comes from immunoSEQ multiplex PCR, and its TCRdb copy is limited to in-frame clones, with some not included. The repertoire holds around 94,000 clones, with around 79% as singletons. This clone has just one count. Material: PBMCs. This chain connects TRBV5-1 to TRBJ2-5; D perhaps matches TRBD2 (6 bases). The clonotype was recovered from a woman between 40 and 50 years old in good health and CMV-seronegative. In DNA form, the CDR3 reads TGCGCCAGCAGCCTCGGGGGATACCAAGAGACCCAGTACTTC. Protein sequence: CASSLGGYQETQYF.